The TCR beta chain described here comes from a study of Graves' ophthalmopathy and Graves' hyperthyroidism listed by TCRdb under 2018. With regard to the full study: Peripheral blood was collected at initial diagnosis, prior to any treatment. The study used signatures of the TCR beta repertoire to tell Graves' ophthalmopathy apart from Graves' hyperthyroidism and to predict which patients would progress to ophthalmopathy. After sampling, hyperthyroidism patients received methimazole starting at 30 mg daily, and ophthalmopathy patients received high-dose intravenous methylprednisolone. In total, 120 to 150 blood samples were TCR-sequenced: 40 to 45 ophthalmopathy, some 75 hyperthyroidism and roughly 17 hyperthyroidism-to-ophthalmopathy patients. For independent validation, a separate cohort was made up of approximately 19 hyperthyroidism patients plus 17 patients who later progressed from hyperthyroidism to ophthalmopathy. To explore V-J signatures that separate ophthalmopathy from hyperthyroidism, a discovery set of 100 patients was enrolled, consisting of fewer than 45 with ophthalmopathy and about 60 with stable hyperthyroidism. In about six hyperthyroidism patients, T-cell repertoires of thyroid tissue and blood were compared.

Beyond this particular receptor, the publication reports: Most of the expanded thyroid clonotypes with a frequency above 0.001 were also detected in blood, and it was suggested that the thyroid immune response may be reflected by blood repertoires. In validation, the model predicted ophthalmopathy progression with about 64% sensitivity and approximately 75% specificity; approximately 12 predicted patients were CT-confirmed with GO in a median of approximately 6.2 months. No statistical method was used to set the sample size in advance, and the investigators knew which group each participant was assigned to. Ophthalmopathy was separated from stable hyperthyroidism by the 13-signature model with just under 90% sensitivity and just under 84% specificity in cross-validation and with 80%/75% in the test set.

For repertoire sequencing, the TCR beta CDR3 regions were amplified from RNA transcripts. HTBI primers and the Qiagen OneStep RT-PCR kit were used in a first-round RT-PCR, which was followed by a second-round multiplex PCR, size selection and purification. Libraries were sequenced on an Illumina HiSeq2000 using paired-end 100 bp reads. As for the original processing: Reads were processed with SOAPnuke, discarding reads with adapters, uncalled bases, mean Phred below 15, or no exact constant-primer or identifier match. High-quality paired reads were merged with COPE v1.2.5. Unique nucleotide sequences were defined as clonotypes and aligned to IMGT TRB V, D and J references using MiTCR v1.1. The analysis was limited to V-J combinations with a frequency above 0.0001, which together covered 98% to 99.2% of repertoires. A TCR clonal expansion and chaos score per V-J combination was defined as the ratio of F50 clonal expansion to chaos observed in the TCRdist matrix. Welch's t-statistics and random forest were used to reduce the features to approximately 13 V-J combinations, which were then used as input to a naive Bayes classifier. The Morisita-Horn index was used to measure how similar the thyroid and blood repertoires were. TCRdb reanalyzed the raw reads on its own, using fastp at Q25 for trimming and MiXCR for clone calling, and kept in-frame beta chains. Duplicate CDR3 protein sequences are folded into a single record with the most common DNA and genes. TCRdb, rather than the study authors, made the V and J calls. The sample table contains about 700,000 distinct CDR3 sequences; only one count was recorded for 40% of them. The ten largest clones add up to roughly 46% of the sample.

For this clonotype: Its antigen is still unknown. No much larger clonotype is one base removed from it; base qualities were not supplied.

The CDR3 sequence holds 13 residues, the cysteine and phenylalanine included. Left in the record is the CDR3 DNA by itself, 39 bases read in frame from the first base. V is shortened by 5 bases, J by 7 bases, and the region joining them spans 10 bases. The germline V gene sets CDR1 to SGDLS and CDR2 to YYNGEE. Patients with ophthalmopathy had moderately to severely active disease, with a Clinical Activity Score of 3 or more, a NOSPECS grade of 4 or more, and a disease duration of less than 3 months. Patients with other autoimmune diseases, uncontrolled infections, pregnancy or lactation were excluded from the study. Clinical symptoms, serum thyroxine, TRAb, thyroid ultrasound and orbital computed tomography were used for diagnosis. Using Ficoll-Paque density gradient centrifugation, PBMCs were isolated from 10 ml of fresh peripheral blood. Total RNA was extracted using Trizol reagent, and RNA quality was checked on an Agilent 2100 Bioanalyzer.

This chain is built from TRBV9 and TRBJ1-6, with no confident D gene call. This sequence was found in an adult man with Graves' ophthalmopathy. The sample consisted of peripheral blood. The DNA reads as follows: TGTGCCAGCAGTTTACCTGGGAATTCACCCCTCCACTTT. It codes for CASSLPGNSPLHF.